This T cell receptor beta chain was profiled in a study of HIV-infected patients and healthy controls. This CDR3 is 15 amino acids long. CDR1 DFQATT and CDR2 SNEGSKA come from the germline V gene (reference sequence). Trimming took off 3 bases at V and 2 bases at J, with 14 bases between the two ends. Alpha and beta constant-region primers primed reverse transcription of around 500 ng RNA. Each of the alpha and beta chains got its own library through chain-specific third strand synthesis with indices. TCRdb independently ran MiXCR on the 5' RACE reads; one entry per CDR3 protein. This sample yields about 14,000 distinct CDR3 sequences, of which around 12% are seen a single time; about 40% belongs to the top ten. This clonotype has a count of ten or more. Roughly three months, about 14 weeks, into antiretroviral therapy, follow-up blood was collected. No cell fractionation was done, so the repertoire covers all unsorted peripheral blood T cells.

The V and J genes are TRBV20-1 and TRBJ2-1; D ambiguous. This sample comprised blood, obtained during antiretroviral therapy. This TCR came from an adult with HIV infection. The donor label of this sample is uncertain. CDR3 DNA sequence: TGCAGTGCTAGGACTGTAAGAGGTCCCTACAATGAGCAGTTCTTC. Amino acid sequence: CSARTVRGPYNEQFF.